This T cell receptor (beta chain) was observed in a study of early stage breast cancer tumors. Across the study: The ER+/PR+/HER2- tumors included roughly 8 ductal and four lobular carcinomas.

Between the trimmed V and J ends, which lost 6 bases and 5 bases, there was a span of 11 bases. Germline loops: CDR1 SGHNT, CDR2 YYREEE (reference sequence). The CDR3 covers 12 residues. A single count supports this clone. What it binds is unknown. TCRdb's copy holds only in-frame clones and misses some; the assay was immunoSEQ multiplex PCR. Of 45,000 to 60,000 clones listed, around 83% are singletons. Study findings and constraints: Compared with adjacent normal breast, tumors showed roughly 2.5-fold denser, more clonal T cells.

Sequencing input: blood. The receptor was isolated from a person aged 50-59 years with breast cancer. The chain joins TRBV5-4 to TRBJ2-5, with a possible D match to TRBD2 (5 bases). The CDR3 here is CASTDSQETQYF. Written as DNA, the CDR3 is TGTGCCAGCACGGACTCTCAGGAGACCCAGTACTTC.